The sequence of this TCR beta chain was determined in a study of blood T cell repertoires in COVID-19. About the research overall: Sources were T cells, B-cell-depleted T cells, or PBMCs; the material itself was cDNA or gDNA.

This table comes from immunoSEQ multiplex PCR, and its TCRdb copy is limited to in-frame clones, with some not included. Among about 500,000 clones listed, nearly 90% were seen once. This CDR3 has 15 residues. Germline-derived CDR1 and CDR2 are LNHDA and SQIVND (reference sequence). V was pared by 5 bases and J by 3 bases, with 7 bases of the junction left unmatched. The receptor comes from a man aged 18-30 years with COVID-19, enrolled during active disease. The chain employs TRBV19 and TRBJ2-1, with TRBD2 identical over 7 bases. Sequencing was carried out using peripheral blood. CDR3 nucleotides: TGTGCCAGTAGTCTGGGGAGCGGGGACTACAATGAGCAGTTCTTC. Translation: CASSLGSGDYNEQFF.